The T cell receptor (beta chain) under discussion was sequenced for a study of T cell responses to AZD1222 COVID-19 vaccine. The method was immunoSEQ multiplex PCR; TCRdb's version includes in-frame clones alone and lacks a portion of them. Of about 150,000 clones listed, about nine tenths are singletons. The CDR3 extends over 14 amino acids. Germline lookup yields CDR1 MNHEY and CDR2 SVGAGI. V lost 6 bases, J lost 1 base, and 13 bases lay in between. This TCR came from an adult in good health. The chain couples TRBV6-5 to TRBJ2-7, with a weak D call TRBD1 (6 bases). Sequencing used peripheral blood, obtained on day 0 of AZD1222 vaccination. The CDR3 spells CASRPRQESYEQYF. The CDR3 DNA follows: TGTGCCAGCAGACCTAGACAGGAGTCCTACGAGCAGTACTTC.